This T cell receptor (beta chain) is from a study of blood T cell repertoires in COVID-19. Study context: Samples representing acute and convalescent COVID-19 were sourced from the United States, Italy and Spain. T cells, B-cell-depleted T cells, or PBMCs supplied cDNA or gDNA.

Trimming at V came to 9 bases and at J to 5 bases, leaving 7 bases not matched to a gene. The CDR3 extends over 13 amino acids. CDR1 and CDR2 from the germline V gene are LNHDA and SQIVND (reference sequence). Per the original methods: By means of reference gene primer amplification, nucleated cell counts were estimated. The method was immunoSEQ multiplex PCR; TCRdb's version includes in-frame clones alone and lacks a portion of them. V and J calls plus clone size are reproduced from that table; the DNA served to infer D and trimming. The table has around 270,000 clones, about 85% seen once; the top ten hold under 4.5%.

The source material was peripheral blood. This TCR came from a man in his 60s who had recovered from COVID-19. The V and J genes are TRBV19 and TRBJ1-1; the match to TRBD1 covers 9 bases. The CDR3 here is CASHRGLRTEAFF. The CDR3 nucleotides are TGTGCCAGCCACAGGGGGCTAAGGACTGAAGCTTTCTTT.